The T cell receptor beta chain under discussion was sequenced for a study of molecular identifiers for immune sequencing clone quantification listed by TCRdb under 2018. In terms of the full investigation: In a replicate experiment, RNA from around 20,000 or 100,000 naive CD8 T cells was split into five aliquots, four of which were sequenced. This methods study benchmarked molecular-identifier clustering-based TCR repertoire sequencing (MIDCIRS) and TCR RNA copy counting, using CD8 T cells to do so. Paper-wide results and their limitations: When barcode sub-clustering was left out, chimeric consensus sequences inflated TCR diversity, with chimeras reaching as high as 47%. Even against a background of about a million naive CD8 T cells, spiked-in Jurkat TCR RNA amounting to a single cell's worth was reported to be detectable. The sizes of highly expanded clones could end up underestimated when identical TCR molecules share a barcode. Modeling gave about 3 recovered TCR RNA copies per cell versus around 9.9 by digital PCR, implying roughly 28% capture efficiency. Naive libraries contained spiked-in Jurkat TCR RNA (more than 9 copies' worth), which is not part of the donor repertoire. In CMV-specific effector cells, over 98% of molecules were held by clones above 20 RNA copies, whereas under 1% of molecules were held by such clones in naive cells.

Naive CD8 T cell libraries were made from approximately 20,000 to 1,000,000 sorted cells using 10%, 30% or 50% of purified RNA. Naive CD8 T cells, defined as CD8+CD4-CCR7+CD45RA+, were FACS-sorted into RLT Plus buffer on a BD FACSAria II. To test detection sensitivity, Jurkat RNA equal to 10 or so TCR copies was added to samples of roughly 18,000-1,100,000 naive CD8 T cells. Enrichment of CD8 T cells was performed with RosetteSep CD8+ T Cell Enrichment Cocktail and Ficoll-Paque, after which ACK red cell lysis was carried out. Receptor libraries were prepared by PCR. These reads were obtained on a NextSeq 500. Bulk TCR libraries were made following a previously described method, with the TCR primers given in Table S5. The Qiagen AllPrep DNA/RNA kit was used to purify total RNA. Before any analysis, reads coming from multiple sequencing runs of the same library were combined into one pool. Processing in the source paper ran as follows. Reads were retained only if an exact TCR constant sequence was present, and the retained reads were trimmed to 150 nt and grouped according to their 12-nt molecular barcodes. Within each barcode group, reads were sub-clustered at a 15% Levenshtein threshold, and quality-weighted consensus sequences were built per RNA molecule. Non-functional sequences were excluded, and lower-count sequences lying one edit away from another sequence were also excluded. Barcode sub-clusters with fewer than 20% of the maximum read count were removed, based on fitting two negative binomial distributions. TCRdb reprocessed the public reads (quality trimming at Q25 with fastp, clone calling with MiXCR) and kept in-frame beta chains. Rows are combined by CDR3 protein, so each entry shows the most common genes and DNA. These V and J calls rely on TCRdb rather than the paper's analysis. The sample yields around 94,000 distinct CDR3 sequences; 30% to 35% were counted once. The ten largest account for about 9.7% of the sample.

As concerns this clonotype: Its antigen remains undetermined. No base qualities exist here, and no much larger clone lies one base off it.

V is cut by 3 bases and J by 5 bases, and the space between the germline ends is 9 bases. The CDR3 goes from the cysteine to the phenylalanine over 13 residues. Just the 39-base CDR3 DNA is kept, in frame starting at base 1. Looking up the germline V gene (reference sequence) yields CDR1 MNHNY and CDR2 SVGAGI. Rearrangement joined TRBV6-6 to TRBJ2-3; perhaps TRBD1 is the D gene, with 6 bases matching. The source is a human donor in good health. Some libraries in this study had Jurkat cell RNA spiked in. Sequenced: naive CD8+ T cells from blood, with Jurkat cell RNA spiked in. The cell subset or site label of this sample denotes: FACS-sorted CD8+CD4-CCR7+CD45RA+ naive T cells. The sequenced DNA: TGTGCCAGCAGTTATCTACAGGGAGATACGCAGTATTTT. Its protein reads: CASSYLQGDTQYF.